The source of this T cell receptor beta chain is a study of blood T cells in healthy people across ages. The table lists this clonotype with a few counts. Germline V gives CDR1 MDHEN, CDR2 SYDVKM. This CDR3 is built from 15 residues. V was trimmed by 5 bases and J by 0 bases, leaving 14 bases between them. Alongside a J-beta primer mix, a sample-barcoded 5' primer served in a second PCR lasting roughly 7 to 11 cycles. MiXCR, applied by TCRdb to the 5' RACE reads, yields one record per CDR3 protein. The sample includes about 1 million distinct CDR3 sequences, 40% to 50% seen only once; the top ten take about 19%.

This clonotype was sampled from a woman aged 55-70 years in good health. This chain links TRBV28 with TRBJ2-7, with a possible D match to TRBD1 (6 bases). The sequenced sample was blood. This chain's CDR3 is CASSPVGAVSYEQYF. CDR3 sequence (DNA): TGTGCCAGCAGTCCCGTGGGGGCAGTCTCCTACGAGCAGTACTTC.